These 6 T cell receptor beta chains came from one sample sequenced in a study of blood T cell repertoires in COVID-19. Assay used: immunoSEQ multiplex PCR; TCRdb lists only in-frame clones, some missing. The sample holds 55,000 to 70,000 clones, about 90% seen once. What was sequenced was peripheral blood. These receptors were collected from a woman in her forties or fifties with COVID-19, enrolled during active disease.

This clone was found a few times. The V call is TRBV16, the J call TRBJ1-5; D might be TRBD1 (6 bases). Trimming left V 4 bases short and J 1 base short, with 14 bases between. Per the germline V gene, CDR1 is KGHSY and CDR2 is FQNENV. The CDR3 is 16 residues long. CDR3 amino acids: CASSRRDTSSNQPQHF. As DNA, the CDR3 is TGTGCCAGCAGCCGAAGGGACACTTCGAGCAATCAGCCCCAGCATTTT.

The CDR3 region is CASSLNVLAEDQETQYF. The CDR3 DNA sequence: TGTGCCAGCAGCTTAAACGTACTAGCGGAGGATCAAGAGACCCAGTACTTC. V is TRBV13 and J is TRBJ2-5; 8 positions agree with TRBD2. Germline loops: CDR1 PRHDT, CDR2 FYEKMQ (reference sequence). The CDR3 consists of 17 residues. The V segment lost 2 bases and the J segment 2 bases; nucleotides outside the gene matches: 10.

CDR3 in DNA: TGTGCCAGCAGCTTTGGGCCCCGAACTGAAGCTTTCTTT. Translating gives CASSFGPRTEAFF. This chain connects TRBV5-6 to TRBJ1-1, with unresolved D. The CDR3 contains 13 residues. The germline V gene encodes CDR1 SGHDT and CDR2 YYEEEE. Trimming pared 2 bases from V and 5 bases from J, leaving 10 bases between.

The chain is built from TRBV6-5 and TRBJ1-1; TRBD1 is a possible D gene (5 bases). The CDR3 consists of 15 residues. Germline-derived CDR1 and CDR2 are MNHEY and SVGAGI. Trimming cost V 9 bases and J 6 bases, with 23 bases left between them. This CDR3 is CASPSFSAGLAEAFF. CDR3 in DNA: TGTGCCAGTCCATCCTTCTCGGCAGGGCTCGCTGAAGCTTTCTTT.

The chain uses TRBV7-2 and TRBJ1-2; D not certain. Trimming cost V 2 bases and J 5 bases, with 6 bases left between them. The CDR3 extends over 12 amino acids. Germline V gene lookup returns CDR1 SGHTA and CDR2 FQGNSA. The chain's CDR3 is CASSLLRYGYTF. CDR3 nucleotide sequence: TGTGCCAGCAGCTTACTCCGTTATGGCTACACCTTC.

This clone was detected once. The V and J genes are TRBV25-1 and TRBJ2-5; 9 nucleotides agree with TRBD2. CDR1 is MGHDK, CDR2 SYGVNS, per germline. The CDR3 is 15 amino acids. After removal of 2 bases from V and 3 bases from J, the junction contained 4 bases not matched to a gene. The DNA of the CDR3 is TGTGCCAGCAGTGAACGGAGACTAGCGGAAGAGACCCAGTACTTC. This gives the protein CASSERRLAEETQYF.